Listed here are 9 T cell receptor beta chains from one sample, sequenced in a study of shared clonotypes between healthy human individuals (dated by TCRdb to about 2020). CD8 naive samples were CD45RO-negative cells positively selected for CCR7, giving a CD45RA+CCR7+ population that excluded TemRA cells. Libraries were made using the immunoSEQ multiplex PCR assay. TCRdb stores this immuneACCESS table with in-frame sequences only. Part of the clones is absent; in the studies checked, under half of the shortfall reflects unresolved V genes, and no reason is known for the rest. This sample has about 1.9 million clones in its table, and 85% to 95% of those were observed once. The ten biggest clones cover under 2% of the sample. Source material: naive CD8+ T cells from PBMCs. The sample's cell subset or site, from its label and the paper: CD45RA+CCR7+. The receptors here all came from a man aged 18 to 30 in good health. Some clones in this sample may be carry-over from other donors' samples.

This clone turned up a few times. This could be a read error, since a much larger clone is one nucleotide away. The CDR3: CASSLGDTDTQYF. The CDR3 nucleotides are TGTGCCAGCAGCTTAGGGGACACAGATACGCAGTATTTT. V gene TRBV11-2 combines with J gene TRBJ2-3; D gene ambiguous. This CDR3 comprises 13 residues. Germline V gene sequence: CDR1 SGHAT, CDR2 FQNNGV. V was trimmed by 1 base and J by 2 bases, leaving 4 bases between them.

The CDR3 nucleotides are TGTGCCAGCAGTCCTAGGGGTGGGGGTATGAATGAGCAGTTCTTC. This translates into CASSPRGGGMNEQFF. The gene calls are TRBV27 and TRBJ2-1; D may be TRBD1 or TRBD2 (5 bases each). V lost 5 bases and J lost 7, with 18 bases in between. The CDR3 has 15 amino acids. Per the germline V gene, CDR1 is MNHEY and CDR2 is SMNVEV (reference sequence).

The chain employs TRBV6-5 and TRBJ1-1; 8 nucleotides agree with TRBD1. CDR3 size: 13 residues. V gave up 3 bases and J gave up 11 bases; unmatched junction bases: 8. Germline V gives CDR1 MNHEY, CDR2 SVGAGI. The CDR3 protein is CASSYSRTGLAFF. In DNA, the CDR3 is TGTGCCAGCAGTTATTCCCGGACAGGGTTGGCTTTCTTT.

The V and J genes are TRBV13 and TRBJ1-2; TRBD1 matches at 9 bases. The V segment lost 5 bases and the J segment 3 bases; nucleotides outside the gene matches: 13. Germline V lookup: CDR1 PRHDT, CDR2 FYEKMQ (reference sequence). CDR3 length: 17 amino acids. The CDR3 sequence: CASSLGQGNTKYYGYTF. CDR3 bases: TGTGCCAGCAGCCTTGGACAGGGGAATACGAAGTACTATGGCTACACCTTC.

In regard to this clone: In the same sample, other DNA sequences code for this CDR3. V gene TRBV30 combines with J gene TRBJ1-1, with D possibly TRBD1 on 5 matching bases. Germline CDR1 GTSNPN, CDR2 SVGIG (reference sequence). V gave up 0 bases and J gave up 4 bases, with 9 bases separating them. The CDR3 extends over 13 amino acids. Here the CDR3 DNA reads TGTGCCTGGAGTGTACTTGGGGGCACTGAAGCTTTCTTT. Its protein is CAWSVLGGTEAFF.

Remarks on this clone: A much larger clone lies one base from this, so it may be a read error. Other DNA variants within this sample encode the same CDR3. Written as DNA, the CDR3 is TGTGCCAGCAGTGTAGGACAGAACACTGAAGCTTTCTTT. Its translation: CASSVGQNTEAFF. The V call is TRBV27, the J call TRBJ1-1, with D perhaps matching TRBD1 (5 bases). Per the germline V gene, CDR1 is MNHEY and CDR2 is SMNVEV (reference sequence). The CDR3 covers 13 residues. V gave up 5 bases and J gave up 1 base, with 8 bases separating them.

J is TRBJ2-3 and V is TRBV28; TRBD2 matches 9 bases. Trimming took 7 bases from V and 6 from J; bases not matched to a gene: 14. Germline assignment: CDR1 MDHEN and CDR2 SYDVKM. This CDR3 spans 16 amino acids. CDR3 protein: CASTRQLAGVDDTQYF. CDR3 bases: TGTGCCAGCACCAGGCAGTTAGCGGGAGTCGATGATACGCAGTATTTT.

This clone was observed a single time. The chain combines TRBV6-1 with TRBJ2-7; D is perhaps TRBD1 (6 bases). V lost 8 bases and J lost 2, with 10 bases in between. The CDR3 is 12 residues long. CDR1 MNHNS and CDR2 SASEGT come from the germline V gene. The CDR3 is CASQGGTYEQYF. CDR3 DNA: TGTGCCAGCCAAGGGGGTACCTACGAGCAGTACTTC.

The chain recombines TRBV11-3 with TRBJ2-2, with D maybe TRBD1 (6 bases). Germline-derived CDR1 and CDR2 are SGHNT and YENEEA. Trimming left V 5 bases short and J 0 bases short, with 13 bases between. CDR3 length equals 16 residues. CDR3 amino acids: CASSPRTVSNTGELFF. The CDR3 DNA follows: TGTGCCAGCAGCCCCCGGACAGTATCGAACACCGGGGAGCTGTTTTTT.